Presented here are 13 T cell receptor beta chains from one specimen sequenced in a study of blood T cell repertoires in COVID-19. The data were produced by immunoSEQ multiplex PCR, yet TCRdb's version contains in-frame clones alone and is incomplete. The data hold hundreds of thousands of clones, with around 83% observed a single time. The sample comprised peripheral blood. The receptors stem from a man aged 40-49 years with acute or convalescent COVID-19.

The V and J genes are TRBV28 and TRBJ2-1; 13 bases match TRBD2. CDR1 is MDHEN, CDR2 SYDVKM, per germline. J gave up 9 bases and V 10 bases, and 6 bases lay outside the gene matches. The CDR3 is 13 amino acids. CDR3 protein: CATGTSGASEQFF. The CDR3 coding sequence is TGTGCCACTGGGACTAGCGGGGCCAGTGAGCAGTTCTTC.

This clone has just a few counts. The rearrangement links TRBV7-2 to TRBJ2-1; TRBD2 matches at 12 bases. The CDR3 has 19 residues. V shed 6 bases and J 0 bases; nucleotides not matched to a gene: 12. Germline V gene sequence: CDR1 SGHTA, CDR2 FQGNSA. CDR3 nucleotides: TGTGCCAGCAGTTTCACCGGGACTAGCGGGCGCAGCTCCTACAATGAGCAGTTCTTC. Translating it yields CASSFTGTSGRSSYNEQFF.

V is TRBV15 and J is TRBJ1-1, with D possibly TRBD1 on 6 matching bases. CDR1 LNHNV and CDR2 YYDKDF come from the germline V gene (reference sequence). The CDR3 is 13 amino acids. V lost 0 bases and J 5 bases, leaving 7 bases between the germline ends. In nucleotides, the CDR3 is TGTGCCACCAGCAGAGAGAGGGGGACTGAAGCTTTCTTT. It specifies CATSRERGTEAFF. Full variable domain (outside the CDR3, taken from reference TRBV15 and TRBJ1-1): DAMVIQNPRYQVTQFGKPVTLSCSQTLNHNVMYWYQQKSSQAPKLLFHYYDKDFNNEADTPDNFQSRRPNTSFCFLDIRSPGLGDTAMYLCATSRERGTEAFFGQGTRLTVV.

The rearrangement links TRBV7-2 to TRBJ2-5, with a tentative D call TRBD2 (6 bases). The V gene lost 7 bases and the J gene lost 2 bases, with 14 bases spanning the gap. The germline gives CDR1 SGHTA, CDR2 FQGNSA. The CDR3 length is 14 residues. The CDR3 DNA sequence: TGTGCCAGCACCGACGCGGGGTGGCAAGAGACCCAGTACTTC. It specifies CASTDAGWQETQYF.

CDR3 amino acids: CASSRSGGAGDTQYF. DNA for the CDR3: TGTGCCAGCAGCCGTAGCGGGGGGGCGGGAGATACGCAGTATTTT. This chain connects TRBV7-2 to TRBJ2-3; 11 bases are shared with TRBD2. CDR3 length equals 15 residues. Germline-derived CDR1 and CDR2 are SGHTA and FQGNSA. After removal of 5 bases from V and 5 bases from J, the junction contained 6 bases not matched to a gene. The whole variable domain, filled in from reference TRBV7-2 and TRBJ2-3, reads GAGVSQSPSNKVTEKGKDVELRCDPISGHTALYWYRQSLGQGLEFLIYFQGNSAPDKSGLPSDRFSAERTGGSVSTLTIQRTQQEDSAVYLCASSRSGGAGDTQYFGPGTRLTVL.

The rearrangement joins TRBV9 to TRBJ2-3, with 8 bases that match TRBD1. The CDR3 contains 15 residues. CDR1 is SGDLS, CDR2 YYNGEE, per germline. With V trimmed by 0 bases and J by 6 bases, 6 bases remained unmatched. Written as DNA, the CDR3 is TGTGCCAGCAGCGTAGAGTTGACAGGGGCTGATACGCAGTATTTT. It translates to CASSVELTGADTQYF. Using reference TRBV9 and TRBJ2-3 for the parts outside the CDR3, the full variable domain is DSGVTQTPKHLITATGQRVTLRCSPRSGDLSVYWYQQSLDQGLQFLIQYYNGEERAKGNILERFSAQQFPDLHSELNLSSLELGDSALYFCASSVELTGADTQYFGPGTRLTVL.

V usage is TRBV30 and J usage is TRBJ1-1; maybe TRBD1 (6 bases). The V and J ends lost 7 bases and 3 bases respectively, with 21 bases between them. Germline CDR1 and CDR2: GTSNPN and SVGIG (reference sequence). The CDR3 has 15 residues. The CDR3 nucleotides read TGTGCCTCGGACCTCGACAGGAAGCTTTACACTGAAGCTTTCTTT. This sequence encodes CASDLDRKLYTEAFF.

The chain combines TRBV6-5 with TRBJ2-5, with D possibly TRBD2 on 6 matching bases. Germline assignment: CDR1 MNHEY and CDR2 SVGAGI. V gave up 6 bases and J gave up 2 bases, with 13 bases separating them. The CDR3 runs 14 residues. Here the CDR3 reads CASSLFGRQETQYF. CDR3 DNA sequence: TGTGCCAGCAGCCTTTTCGGGAGACAAGAGACCCAGTACTTC.

The chain recombines TRBV10-1 with TRBJ1-5, with D hard to call. CDR3 size: 12 residues. V dropped 10 bases and J dropped 2 bases, with 9 bases sitting between them. The germline gives CDR1 WNHNN, CDR2 SYGVQD (reference sequence). The CDR3 DNA sequence: TGCGCCAACCCACAACGCAATCAGCCCCAGCATTTT. Its translation is CANPQRNQPQHF.

V is TRBV4-2 and J is TRBJ1-1, with TRBD1 as a possible D gene (5 bases). The CDR3 spans 15 residues. Germline V lookup: CDR1 LGHNA, CDR2 YNFKEQ. V was shortened by 0 bases and J by 0 bases, with 8 bases between the two germline ends. The CDR3 region is CASSQDPGMNTEAFF. CDR3 DNA sequence: TGTGCCAGCAGCCAAGATCCAGGGATGAACACTGAAGCTTTCTTT.

In this sample, this clone turned up a few times. The chain couples TRBV3-1 (or the pseudogene TRBV3-2) to TRBJ1-1, with a weak D call TRBD1 (6 bases). This CDR3 contains 16 residues. In germline, CDR1 is LGHDT, CDR2 YNNKEL (reference sequence). Trimming pared 0 bases from V and 4 bases from J, leaving 15 bases between. CDR3 bases: TGTGCCAGCAGCCAAGATGGGGGGGGCTGGGGCACTGAAGCTTTCTTT. It codes for CASSQDGGGWGTEAFF.

V gene TRBV18 combines with J gene TRBJ2-2; 8 nucleotides agree with TRBD1. The CDR3 sequence is 15 residues long. Germline loops: CDR1 KGHSH, CDR2 LQKENI. With V trimmed by 3 bases and J by 4 bases, 4 bases remained unmatched. Here the CDR3 reads CASSPGQGGTGELFF. The CDR3 DNA sequence: TGTGCCAGCTCACCCGGACAGGGAGGCACCGGGGAGCTGTTTTTT. The whole variable domain, filled in from reference TRBV18 and TRBJ2-2, reads NAGVMQNPRHLVRRRGQEARLRCSPMKGHSHVYWYRQLPEEGLKFMVYLQKENIIDESGMPKERFSAEFPKEGPSILRIQQVVRGDSAAYFCASSPGQGGTGELFFGEGSRLTVL.

In its sample, this clone was seen once. The chain links TRBV2 to TRBJ2-6; TRBD1 is a possible D gene (6 bases). CDR1 and CDR2 from the germline V gene are SNHLY and FYNNEI. Trimming stripped 4 bases from V and 0 bases from J, with 13 bases between. This CDR3 spans 17 amino acids. The CDR3 DNA reads as TGTGCCAGCAGTGGGGGGCAGGGGAACTCTGGGGCCAACGTCCTGACTTTC. This gives the protein CASSGGQGNSGANVLTF.